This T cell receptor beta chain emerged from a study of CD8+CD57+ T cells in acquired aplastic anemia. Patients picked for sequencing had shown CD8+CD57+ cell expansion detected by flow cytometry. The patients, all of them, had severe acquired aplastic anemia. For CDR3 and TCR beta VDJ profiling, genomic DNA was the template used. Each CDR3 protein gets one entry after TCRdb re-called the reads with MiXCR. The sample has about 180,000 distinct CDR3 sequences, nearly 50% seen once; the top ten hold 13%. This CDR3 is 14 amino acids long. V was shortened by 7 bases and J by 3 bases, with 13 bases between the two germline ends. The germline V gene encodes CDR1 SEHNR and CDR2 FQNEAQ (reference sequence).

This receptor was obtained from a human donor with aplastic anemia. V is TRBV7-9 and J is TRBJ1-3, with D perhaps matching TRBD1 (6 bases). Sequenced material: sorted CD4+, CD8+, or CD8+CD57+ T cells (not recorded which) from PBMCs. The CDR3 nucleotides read TGTGCCAGCACTCGAGGGACATATGGAAACACCATATATTTT. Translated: CASTRGTYGNTIYF.